The 8 T cell receptor beta chains given below trace back to one sample, sequenced in a study of blood T cell repertoires in COVID-19. Only in-frame clones appear in the TCRdb table, and some are missing; sequencing was by immunoSEQ multiplex PCR. The table includes 260,000 or so clones, 87% detected once. The sequencing input was PBMCs or T cells enriched from blood (not recorded which). These receptors were obtained from a woman in her 30s with acute COVID-19.

V is TRBV5-5 and J is TRBJ1-3; D may be TRBD1 (6 bases). The CDR3 covers 15 residues. Germline V gene data show CDR1 as SGHKS and CDR2 as YYEKEE (reference sequence). V was clipped by 4 bases and J by 0 bases, with 11 bases between them. CDR3 in amino acids: CASSTDRYSGNTIYF. CDR3 nucleotide sequence: TGTGCCAGCAGCACCGACAGGTACTCTGGAAACACCATATATTTT. The whole variable domain, remainder taken from reference TRBV5-5 and TRBJ1-3, is DAGVTQSPTHLIKTRGQQVTLRCSPISGHKSVSWYQQVLGQGPQFIFQYYEKEERGRGNFPDRFSARQFPNYSSELNVNALLLGDSALYLCASSTDRYSGNTIYFGEGSWLTVV.

This clone was recorded a few times. The chain joins TRBV13 to TRBJ2-3; 8 nucleotides match TRBD2. Germline V gene sequence: CDR1 PRHDT, CDR2 FYEKMQ (reference sequence). This CDR3 has 15 amino acids. V shed 5 bases and J 2 bases; nucleotides not matched to a gene: 6. The CDR3 DNA reads TGTGCCAGCAGCGTCGGGGGGGCCCTCACAGATACGCAGTATTTT. Protein sequence: CASSVGGALTDTQYF.

The chain combines TRBV5-1 with TRBJ1-1; D gene uncertain. V lost 0 bases and J 6 bases, leaving 12 bases between the germline ends. Germline V CDR1 and CDR2: SGHRS, YFSETQ. CDR3 length: 14 residues. The CDR3 DNA follows: TGCGCCAGCAGCTTGGGAGGATTGGGTTCTGAAGCTTTCTTT. This translates into CASSLGGLGSEAFF.

This clone was detected only once. Different DNA sequences within this sample yield the same CDR3. This chain's CDR3 is CASSYSRGTNEKLFF. DNA for the CDR3: TGTGCCAGCAGTTACTCAAGGGGAACTAATGAAAAACTGTTTTTT. The chain combines TRBV6-6 with TRBJ1-4; a weak D match, TRBD1 (5 bases). This CDR3 contains 15 residues. Germline values: CDR1 MNHNY, CDR2 SVGAGI (reference sequence). The V end was cut by 0 bases, the J end by 1 base, with 6 bases between.

V usage is TRBV6-1 and J usage is TRBJ1-6, with D tentatively TRBD1 (6 bases). This CDR3 contains 14 residues. The germline CDR1 and CDR2 sequences are MNHNS and SASEGT. V lost 7 bases to trimming and J lost 9 bases, with 16 bases between them. The CDR3 DNA reads as TGTGCCAGCACCAACAGGGCTTTCGGTTCACCCCTCCACTTT. Its protein product is CASTNRAFGSPLHF.

DNA for the CDR3: TGCGCCAGCAGGGACCCGGGGACAGGGCATTCACCCCTCCACTTT. It specifies CASRDPGTGHSPLHF. The chain carries TRBV4-1 and TRBJ1-6; TRBD1 matches 9 bases. The V gene end was trimmed by 6 bases and the J gene end by 8 bases; junction bases not matched to a gene: 8. CDR3 length equals 15 residues. Looked up from germline, CDR1 is MGHRA and CDR2 is YSYEKL.

The chain recombines TRBV7-8 with TRBJ1-1; no clear D gene. Germline CDR1 and CDR2: SGHVS and FQNEAQ. The CDR3 is made up of 14 amino acids. Trimming removed 5 bases from V and 0 bases from J, with 10 bases in between. The CDR3 sequence: CASSPRGMNTEAFF. The CDR3 DNA sequence: TGTGCCAGCAGCCCCAGAGGAATGAACACTGAAGCTTTCTTT.

About this clone itself: One end of the junction varies from germline; a read error may be responsible. The rearrangement joins TRBV12-3 or TRBV12-4 to TRBJ1-1; D gene ambiguous. The CDR3 is 13 amino acids. CDR3: CASSLASQVPPLF. In DNA form, the CDR3 reads TGTGCCAGCAGTTTAGCGAGTCAGGTGCCGCCGCTCTTT.